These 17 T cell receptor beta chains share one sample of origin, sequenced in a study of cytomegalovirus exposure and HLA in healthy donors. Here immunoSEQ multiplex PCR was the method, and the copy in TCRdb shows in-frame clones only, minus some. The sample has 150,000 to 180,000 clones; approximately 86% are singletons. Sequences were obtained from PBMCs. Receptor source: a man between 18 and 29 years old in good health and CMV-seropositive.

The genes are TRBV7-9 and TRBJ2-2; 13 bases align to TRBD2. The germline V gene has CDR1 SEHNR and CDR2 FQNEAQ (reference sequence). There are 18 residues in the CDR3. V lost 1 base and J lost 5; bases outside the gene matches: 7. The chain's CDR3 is CASSLGRTSGRRTGELFF. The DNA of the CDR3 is TGTGCCAGCAGCTTAGGGCGGACTAGCGGGAGACGGACCGGGGAGCTGTTTTTT.

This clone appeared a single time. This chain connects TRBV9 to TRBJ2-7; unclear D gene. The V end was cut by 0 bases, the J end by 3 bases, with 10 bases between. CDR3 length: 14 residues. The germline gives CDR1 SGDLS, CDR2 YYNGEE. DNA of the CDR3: TGTGCCAGCAGCGTAGCGGCAGGCCACTACGAGCAGTACTTC. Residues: CASSVAAGHYEQYF.

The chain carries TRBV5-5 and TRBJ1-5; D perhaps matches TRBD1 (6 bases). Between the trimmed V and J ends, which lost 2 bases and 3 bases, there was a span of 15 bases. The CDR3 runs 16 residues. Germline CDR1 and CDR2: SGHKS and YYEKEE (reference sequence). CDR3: CASSFGQLLANQPQHF. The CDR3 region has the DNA TGTGCCAGCAGCTTCGGACAGCTACTTGCCAATCAGCCCCAGCATTTT.

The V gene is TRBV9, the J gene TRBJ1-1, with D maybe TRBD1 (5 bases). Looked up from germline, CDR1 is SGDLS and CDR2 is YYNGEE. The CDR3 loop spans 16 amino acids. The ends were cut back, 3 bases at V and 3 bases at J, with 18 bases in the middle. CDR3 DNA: TGTGCCAGCAGCGCTTATATGGGGGAGGCGGACACTGAAGCTTTCTTT. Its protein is CASSAYMGEADTEAFF.

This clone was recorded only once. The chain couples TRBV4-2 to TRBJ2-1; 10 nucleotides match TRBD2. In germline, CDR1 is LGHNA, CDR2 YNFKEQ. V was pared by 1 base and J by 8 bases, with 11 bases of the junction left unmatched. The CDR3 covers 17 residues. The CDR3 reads CASSQGSSGRARDEQFF. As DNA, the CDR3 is TGTGCCAGCAGCCAAGGATCAAGCGGGAGGGCCCGAGATGAGCAGTTCTTC.

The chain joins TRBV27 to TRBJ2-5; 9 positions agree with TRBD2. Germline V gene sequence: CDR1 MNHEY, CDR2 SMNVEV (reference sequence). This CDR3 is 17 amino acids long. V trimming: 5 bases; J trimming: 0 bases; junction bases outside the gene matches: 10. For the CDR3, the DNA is TGTGCCAGCAGTAGGTACAGCGGCGGGGGGGACCAAGAGACCCAGTACTTC. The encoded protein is CASSRYSGGGDQETQYF.

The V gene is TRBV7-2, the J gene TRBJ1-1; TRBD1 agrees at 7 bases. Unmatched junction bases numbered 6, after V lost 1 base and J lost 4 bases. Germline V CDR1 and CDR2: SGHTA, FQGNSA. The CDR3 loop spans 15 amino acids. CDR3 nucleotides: TGTGCCAGCAGCTTAGATTGGGCAGGGGGCACTGAAGCTTTCTTT. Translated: CASSLDWAGGTEAFF. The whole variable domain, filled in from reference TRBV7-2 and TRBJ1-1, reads GAGVSQSPSNKVTEKGKDVELRCDPISGHTALYWYRQSLGQGLEFLIYFQGNSAPDKSGLPSDRFSAERTGGSVSTLTIQRTQQEDSAVYLCASSLDWAGGTEAFFGQGTRLTVV.

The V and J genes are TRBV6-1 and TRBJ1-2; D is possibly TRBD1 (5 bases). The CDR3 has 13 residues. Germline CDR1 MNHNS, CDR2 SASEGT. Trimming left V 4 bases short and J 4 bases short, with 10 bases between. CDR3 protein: CASSGDRVYGYTF. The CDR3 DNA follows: TGTGCCAGCAGTGGTGACAGAGTCTATGGCTACACCTTC.

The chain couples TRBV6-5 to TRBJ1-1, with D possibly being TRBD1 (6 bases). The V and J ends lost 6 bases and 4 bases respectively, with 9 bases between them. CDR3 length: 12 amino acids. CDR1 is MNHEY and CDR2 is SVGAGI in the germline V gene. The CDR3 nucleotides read TGTGCCAGCAGAACAGGGTCCACTGAAGCTTTCTTT. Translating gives CASRTGSTEAFF.

CDR3 loop: CASSLDRATQYF. The CDR3 DNA reads as TGTGCCAGCAGCTTAGACAGGGCAACGCAGTATTTT. The V call is TRBV11-2, the J call TRBJ2-3; a weak D match, TRBD1 (5 bases). V lost 0 bases and J 9 bases, leaving 7 bases between the germline ends. The CDR3 consists of 12 residues. CDR1 and CDR2 from the germline V gene are SGHAT and FQNNGV.

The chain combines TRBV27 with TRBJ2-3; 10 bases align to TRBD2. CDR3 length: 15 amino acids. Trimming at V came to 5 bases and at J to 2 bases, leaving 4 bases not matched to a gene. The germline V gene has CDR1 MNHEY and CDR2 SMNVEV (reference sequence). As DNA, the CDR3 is TGTGCCAGCAGTCCTAGCGGGGGATTCACAGATACGCAGTATTTT. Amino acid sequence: CASSPSGGFTDTQYF.

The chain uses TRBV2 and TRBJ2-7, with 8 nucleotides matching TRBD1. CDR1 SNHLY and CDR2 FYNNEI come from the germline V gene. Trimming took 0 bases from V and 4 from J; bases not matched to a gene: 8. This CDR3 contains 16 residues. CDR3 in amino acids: CASSEAPRTGIYEQYF. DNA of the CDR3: TGTGCCAGCAGTGAAGCTCCCCGGACAGGGATATACGAGCAGTACTTC. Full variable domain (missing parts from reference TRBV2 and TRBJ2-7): EPEVTQTPSHQVTQMGQEVILRCVPISNHLYFYWYRQILGQKVEFLVSFYNNEISEKSEIFDDQFSVERPDGSNFTLKIRSTKLEDSAMYFCASSEAPRTGIYEQYFGPGTRLTVT.

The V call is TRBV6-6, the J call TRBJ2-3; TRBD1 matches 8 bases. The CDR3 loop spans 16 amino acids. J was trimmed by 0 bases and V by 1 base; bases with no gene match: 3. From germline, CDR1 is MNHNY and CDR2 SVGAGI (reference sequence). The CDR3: CASSYYGQGSTDTQYF. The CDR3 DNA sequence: TGTGCCAGCAGTTACTACGGACAGGGCAGCACAGATACGCAGTATTTT.

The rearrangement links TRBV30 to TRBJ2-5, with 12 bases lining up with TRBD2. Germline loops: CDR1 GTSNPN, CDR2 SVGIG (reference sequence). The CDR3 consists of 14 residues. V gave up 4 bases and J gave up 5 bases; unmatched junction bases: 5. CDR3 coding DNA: TGTGCCTGGATTGGCCTAGCGGGAGGGGAGACCCAGTACTTC. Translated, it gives CAWIGLAGGETQYF.

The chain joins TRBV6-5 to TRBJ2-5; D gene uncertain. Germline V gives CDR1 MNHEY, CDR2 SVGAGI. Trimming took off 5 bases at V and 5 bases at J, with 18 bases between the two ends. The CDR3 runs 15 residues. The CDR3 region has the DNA TGTGCCAGCAGTCCTCTATCGGCCACCGGGGAGACCCAGTACTTC. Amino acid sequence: CASSPLSATGETQYF.

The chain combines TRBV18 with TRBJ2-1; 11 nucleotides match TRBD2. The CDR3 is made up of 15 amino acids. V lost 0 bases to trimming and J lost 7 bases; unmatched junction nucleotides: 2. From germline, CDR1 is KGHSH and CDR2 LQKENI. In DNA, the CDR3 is TGTGCCAGCTCACCACCACTAGCGGGAGAGAATGAGCAGTTCTTC. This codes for CASSPPLAGENEQFF.

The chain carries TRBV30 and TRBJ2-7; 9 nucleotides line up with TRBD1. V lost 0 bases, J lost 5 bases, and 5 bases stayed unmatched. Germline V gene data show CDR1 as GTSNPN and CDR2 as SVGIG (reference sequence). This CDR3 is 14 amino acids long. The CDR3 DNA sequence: TGTGCCTGGAGTGTAGGGACAGGGCCCAACGAGCAGTACTTC. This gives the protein CAWSVGTGPNEQYF.